Listed below are T cell receptor beta chains from one sample, sequenced in a study of T-cell reconstitution after alpha-beta-depleted transplantation in children. Each CDR3 protein is one row after TCRdb ran MiXCR on the PCR reads. The sample includes 200,000 to 250,000 distinct CDR3 sequences, 8.4% of them seen just once. The material sequenced was PBMCs, mostly from graft donor cells, taken 360 days after TCRalphabeta/CD19-depleted stem cell transplant. Receptors originate from a male patient aged 2 to 9 who had a stem cell transplant for acute myeloid leukemia, so the T cells may come from the graft donor. The CDR3 runs from the conserved cysteine through the conserved F or W.

J gene	V gene	CDR3 protein
TRBJ2-5	TRBV12-3/TRBV12-4	CASSLGLAMETQYF
TRBJ2-5	TRBV20-1	CSAPNRELQETQYF
TRBJ1-5	TRBV12-3/TRBV12-4	CASSLDGLDNQPQHF
TRBJ2-7	TRBV6-5	CASSYWDDGYEQYF
TRBJ1-1	TRBV10-3	CAISPGTSNTEAFF
TRBJ2-2	TRBV7-3	CASSYLLAGELFF
TRBJ2-1	TRBV5-1	CASSPVPGTDNEQFF
TRBJ2-2	TRBV7-2	CASSLVSLADTGELFF
TRBJ2-2	TRBV10-3	CAISEEGGPDAGELFF
TRBJ1-2	TRBV7-3	CASSLPPGGYTF
TRBJ2-2	TRBV20-1	CSAREFEPFGSGELFF
TRBJ2-1	TRBV5-4	CASSLEPRYNEQFF
TRBJ2-3	TRBV6-1	CASRKGFTDTQYF
TRBJ2-5	TRBV7-3	CASSLQRGGQETQYF
TRBJ2-3	TRBV12-3/TRBV12-4	CASSPRQGNADTQYF
TRBJ2-3	TRBV12-3/TRBV12-4	CASSLGSGAATDTQYF
TRBJ1-5	TRBV18	CASSPMGDHQPQHF
TRBJ2-2	TRBV20-1	CSAIKLAEPRAGELFF
TRBJ1-4	TRBV5-1	CASSWDGLNEKLFF
TRBJ2-7	TRBV20-1	CSATMLSSYEQYF
TRBJ2-7	TRBV20-1	CSAQTNRGLSYEQYF
TRBJ1-4	TRBV4-3	CASSQDSNSKRDEKLFF
TRBJ2-7	TRBV29-1	CSVEGEGSYYEQYF
TRBJ2-3	TRBV4-3	CASSQEMPRADTQYF
TRBJ2-1	TRBV7-8	CASSLGLLAGQHNGQFF
TRBJ2-7	TRBV4-2	CASSQDKGKGPYEQYF
TRBJ2-1	TRBV20-1	CSARLIFGHNEQFF
TRBJ2-4	TRBV27	CASSLQVGARGYF
TRBJ2-2	TRBV5-1	CASSLRGTPRNTGELFF
TRBJ2-1	TRBV12-3/TRBV12-4	CASSPRTSGGVSYNEQFF
TRBJ1-1	TRBV29-1	CSVEAHGNTEAFF
TRBJ1-6	TRBV15	CATSSGASPLHF
TRBJ2-7	TRBV12-3/TRBV12-4	CASGGTSYEQYF
TRBJ2-7	TRBV6-2/TRBV6-3	CASSYSSRNEQYF
TRBJ2-3	TRBV24-1	CATSDADFTDTQYF
TRBJ1-4	TRBV7-2	CASSLIPSEKLFF
TRBJ2-7	TRBV20-1	CSASTGTLKQYF
TRBJ1-1	TRBV12-3/TRBV12-4	CASSFRISRDMNTEAFF
TRBJ1-6	TRBV20-1	CSARSASGSPLHF
TRBJ2-1	TRBV5-1	CASSLSSLDEQFF
TRBJ1-5	TRBV20-1	CSAISGGVDQPQHF
TRBJ2-5	TRBV28	CASSPYRTGLETQYF